This entry lists 22 T cell receptor beta chains sequenced from one sample in a study of identical twins. A single record per CDR3 protein comes from TCRdb applying MiXCR to the 5' RACE reads. The data contain fewer than 900,000 distinct CDR3 sequences, around 20% of them seen just once; the ten biggest clones take up roughly 4%. Another study also made use of these data, one on T cells expressing NK-cell markers.

The specimen sequenced was PBMCs. All receptors derive from a woman aged 18-35 years in good health.

The chain recombines TRBV10-3 with TRBJ2-5; D gene uncertain. With 4 bases removed from V and 5 bases from J, the gap between germline ends came to 17 bases. CDR1 ENHRY and CDR2 SYGVKD come from the germline V gene. The CDR3 is 15 residues long. CDR3 in amino acids: CAISAGRRPGETQYF. For the CDR3, the DNA is TGTGCCATCAGTGCGGGTCGAAGGCCTGGGGAGACCCAGTACTTC.

The CDR3 reads CASSLAQGNYNEQFF. The CDR3 DNA reads TGTGCCAGCAGCTTAGCCCAAGGCAACTACAATGAGCAGTTCTTC. J is TRBJ2-1 and V is TRBV7-2; no reliable D call. Germline CDR1 is SGHTA and CDR2 is FQGNSA. The CDR3 covers 15 residues. The V gene lost 0 bases and the J gene lost 3 bases, with 9 bases spanning the gap.

This clonotype was counted a few times. The rearrangement links TRBV12-3 or TRBV12-4 to TRBJ2-2; the D gene could be TRBD1 or TRBD2 (5 bases each). With 3 bases removed from V and 6 bases from J, the gap between germline ends came to 17 bases. This CDR3 spans 16 amino acids. The CDR3 DNA is TGTGCCAGCAGTTTTGGACTGGGGCTAGCATCCGGGGAGCTGTTTTTT. Protein: CASSFGLGLASGELFF.

The chain couples TRBV20-1 to TRBJ2-1; TRBD2 might be the D (6 bases). The CDR3 is 13 residues long. V was cut by 5 bases and J by 8 bases, with 16 bases left in between. Germline CDR1 and CDR2: DFQATT and SNEGSKA (reference sequence). The CDR3 DNA reads TGCAGTGCTGACTCCGGGACGGGGGATGAGCAGTTCTTC. Encoded protein: CSADSGTGDEQFF.

The chain couples TRBV6-1 to TRBJ2-7, with TRBD2 matching over 8 bases. Germline CDR1 and CDR2: MNHNS and SASEGT. The CDR3 is 14 residues long. The junction had 7 bases not matched to a gene; V was cut back by 7 bases and J by 2 bases. The CDR3: CASTIAGTPYEQYF. The CDR3 DNA is TGTGCCAGCACGATAGCGGGGACGCCCTACGAGCAGTACTTC.

This clonotype was seen more than once but under ten times. The rearrangement uses TRBV10-3 and TRBJ2-7, with D unclear. There are 15 residues in the CDR3. V lost 0 bases, J lost 2 bases, and 11 bases lay in between. Looked up from germline, CDR1 is ENHRY and CDR2 is SYGVKD. The CDR3 is CAISESISPPYEQYF. CDR3 sequence (DNA): TGTGCCATCAGTGAGTCGATTTCCCCTCCCTACGAGCAGTACTTC.

This clonotype was seen more than once but under ten times. This rearrangement joins TRBV20-1 to TRBJ2-1; D gene unclear. This CDR3 contains 12 residues. V was clipped by 6 bases and J by 9 bases, with 15 bases between them. Germline CDR1 is DFQATT and CDR2 is SNEGSKA (reference sequence). As DNA, the CDR3 is TGCAGTGCCCGGGCCACCCACAGTGAGCAGTTCTTC. Translation: CSARATHSEQFF.

This clonotype has a count of ten or more. This chain links TRBV7-2 with TRBJ2-7; 7 bases are shared with TRBD1. Looked up from germline, CDR1 is SGHTA and CDR2 is FQGNSA. Germline trimming cut 3 bases from V and 9 bases from J; bases unmatched to any gene: 5. The CDR3 loop spans 12 amino acids. Here the CDR3 DNA reads TGTGCCAGCAGCTTGGACAGGACCGCGCAGTACTTC. It yields the protein CASSLDRTAQYF.

The chain recombines TRBV5-1 with TRBJ1-1; 8 bases agree with TRBD1. CDR1 is SGHRS, CDR2 YFSETQ, per germline. V dropped 4 bases and J dropped 4; count of bases not matched to a gene: 9. This CDR3 has 15 residues. This CDR3 is CASSPWTGLGTEAFF. Written as DNA, the CDR3 is TGCGCCAGCAGCCCCTGGACAGGGCTCGGCACTGAAGCTTTCTTT.

In DNA form, the CDR3 reads TGCAGTGCTAGAAGGGAAACCTCGAACACCGGGGAGCTGTTTTTT. Amino acids: CSARRETSNTGELFF. The V gene is TRBV20-1, the J gene TRBJ2-2, with unresolved D. Germline assignment: CDR1 DFQATT and CDR2 SNEGSKA (reference sequence). The CDR3 sequence is 15 residues long. The V end was cut by 2 bases, the J end by 0 bases, with 10 bases between.

The chain carries TRBV12-3 or TRBV12-4 and TRBJ1-2; D uncertain. There are 13 residues in the CDR3. Trimming took 4 bases from V and 14 from J, leaving 20 bases between them. The chain's CDR3 is CASSSNGLHPSTF. The CDR3 bases are TGTGCCAGCAGTTCGAACGGACTGCACCCGAGTACCTTC.

The gene calls are TRBV7-2 and TRBJ2-7, with 7 bases identical to TRBD1. Unmatched junction bases numbered 6, after V lost 4 bases and J lost 0 bases. Germline V gene data show CDR1 as SGHTA and CDR2 as FQGNSA. The CDR3 is 15 residues long. CDR3 DNA: TGTGCCAGCAGCTCCGACAGGGCTAGCTCCTACGAGCAGTACTTC. It yields the protein CASSSDRASSYEQYF.

This clonotype was observed at least ten times. One end of the junction varies from germline; a read error may be responsible. The chain carries TRBV7-2 and TRBJ2-7; D is undetermined. The germline CDR1 and CDR2 sequences are SGHTA and FQGNSA. The CDR3 has 14 amino acids. For the CDR3, the DNA is TGCGCCAGCAGCTTGGCTCGGAACTCCTACGAGCAGTACTTC. This codes for CASSLARNSYEQYF.

The V gene is TRBV27, the J gene TRBJ1-1; the D is unclear. Between the trimmed V and J ends, which lost 5 bases and 1 base, there was a span of 11 bases. The CDR3 spans 14 residues. Germline V gives CDR1 MNHEY, CDR2 SMNVEV (reference sequence). The CDR3 DNA sequence: TGTGCCAGCAGTGGCAGAGAATCGAACACTGAAGCTTTCTTT. Translation: CASSGRESNTEAFF.

The genes are TRBV20-1 and TRBJ2-3; the D is unclear. Trimming shortened V by 3 bases and J by 4 bases, and 14 bases separated the two germline ends. The germline CDR1 and CDR2 sequences are DFQATT and SNEGSKA (reference sequence). The CDR3 totals 14 residues. In nucleotides, the CDR3 is TGCAGTGCTAGGGATCTTGGTGTCGCAGATACGCAGTATTTT. Protein product: CSARDLGVADTQYF.

There are many counts of this clonotype. J is TRBJ2-2 and V is TRBV6-1; a possible D gene is TRBD2 (6 bases). CDR3 size: 15 residues. V gave up 8 bases and J gave up 3 bases, with 16 bases separating them. Germline CDR1 is MNHNS and CDR2 is SASEGT. This CDR3 is CASEAGGTYTGELFF. The CDR3 nucleotides are TGTGCCAGCGAGGCGGGCGGGACGTACACCGGGGAGCTGTTTTTT.

A word on this clonotype: One junction end does not reproduce the germline sequence, and a read error may be involved. The chain combines TRBV5-6 with TRBJ2-1; TRBD1 agrees at 9 bases. The CDR3 runs to 13 residues. From germline, CDR1 is SGHDT and CDR2 YYEEEE. CDR3 amino acids: CASSLGTGVSPVF. The CDR3 nucleotides read TGTGCCAGCAGCTTGGGGACAGGGGTTTCCCCGGTCTTC. The full variable domain, rest sourced from reference TRBV5-6 and TRBJ2-1, is DAGVTQSPTHLIKTRGQQVTLRCSPKSGHDTVSWYQQALGQGPQFIFQYYEEEERQRGNFPDRFSGHQFPNYSSELNVNALLLGDSALYLCASSLGTGVSPVFGPGTRLTVL.

This clonotype turned up a few times. This rearrangement joins TRBV6-5 to TRBJ2-1, with D possibly TRBD2 on 5 matching bases. Between the trimmed V and J ends, which lost 2 bases and 9 bases, there was a span of 14 bases. This CDR3 has 14 amino acids. The germline V gene has CDR1 MNHEY and CDR2 SVGAGI. This CDR3 reads CASSYKPAGVEQFF. The CDR3 coding sequence is TGTGCCAGCAGTTACAAGCCGGCGGGCGTTGAGCAGTTCTTC.

The CDR3 DNA reads TGTGCCAGCAGCTTAATCCTAGCGGGAGTTGAAGGCTACGAGCAGTACTTC. The encoded protein is CASSLILAGVEGYEQYF. V and J are TRBV7-2 and TRBJ2-7; 10 positions agree with TRBD2. Trimming at V came to 2 bases and at J to 3 bases, leaving 10 bases not matched to a gene. The CDR3 loop spans 17 amino acids. Germline values: CDR1 SGHTA, CDR2 FQGNSA.

A few counts support this clonotype. The V and J genes are TRBV7-9 and TRBJ1-6; no definite D call. The germline V gene encodes CDR1 SEHNR and CDR2 FQNEAQ (reference sequence). This CDR3 has 13 residues. V lost 2 bases, J lost 9 bases, and 8 bases lay in between. DNA of the CDR3: TGTGCCAGCAGCTTACAAGAAGGTTCACCCCTCCACTTT. It encodes CASSLQEGSPLHF.

This clonotype was recorded at least ten times. The V gene is TRBV29-1, the J gene TRBJ1-2, with D possibly matching TRBD1 (6 bases). Trimming pared 5 bases from V and 6 bases from J, leaving 13 bases between. Germline assignment: CDR1 SQVTM and CDR2 ANQGSEA. There are 12 residues in the CDR3. CDR3 sequence (DNA): TGCAGCGTTAGCTGGGGGCAGGATGGCTACACCTTC. Amino acid sequence: CSVSWGQDGYTF.

This rearrangement joins TRBV30 to TRBJ2-2; 14 nucleotides match TRBD2. J was trimmed by 3 bases and V by 0 bases; bases with no gene match: 6. The CDR3 has 18 residues. The germline gives CDR1 GTSNPN, CDR2 SVGIG (reference sequence). Here the CDR3 DNA reads TGTGCCTGGAGTGTAAGACTAGCGGGAGGGCCGTACACCGGGGAGCTGTTTTTT. It codes for CAWSVRLAGGPYTGELFF.